This TCR beta chain was obtained from a study of cytomegalovirus exposure and HLA in healthy donors. On this clone: The antigen remains undetermined.

Regarding the study as a whole: CMV antigen specificity of a few CMV-associated chains was confirmed in vitro. Trimming of TCR beta V- and J-genes showed a link, identified in a later analysis, to a missense DCLRE1C variant.

PCR was performed using 60 Vbeta and 13 Jbeta primers. Generated by immunoSEQ multiplex PCR, the TCRdb table keeps only in-frame clones and is missing some. The sample lists some 180,000 clones; over 75% were seen once. The sequencing input was PBMCs. The clonotype comes from a girl less than two years old in good health and CMV-seronegative.

The CDR3 region is CASSVIGLAVWNEQFF. The CDR3 coding sequence is TGTGCCAGCAGCGTTATTGGACTAGCGGTATGGAATGAGCAGTTCTTC. The rearrangement links TRBV9 to TRBJ2-1, with 10 bases that match TRBD2. Germline V gives CDR1 SGDLS, CDR2 YYNGEE. The CDR3 contains 16 residues. V trimming: 2 bases; J trimming: 7 bases; junction bases outside the gene matches: 9.